Described below is a single T cell receptor beta chain sequence and its context. Its antigen is unknown. The sample is drawn from a study of T cells in localized non-small cell lung cancer. General study results and limits: Greater blood T cell density accompanied longer overall survival. Uninvolved adjacent lung had the highest recorded T cell clonality, with tumor below it.

Profiled with immunoSEQ multiplex PCR; TCRdb holds only in-frame clones, not every one. This table has about 72,000 clones, about 88% appearing once. With 3 bases removed from V and 1 base from J, the gap between germline ends came to 13 bases. Germline V gives CDR1 SEHNR, CDR2 FQNEAQ (reference sequence). The CDR3 totals 15 residues. The chain joins TRBV7-9 to TRBJ2-7; tentatively, D is TRBD1 (7 bases). The sequence derives from a female donor aged 60 or older with stage I lung adenocarcinoma. Sample: peripheral blood, taken before any cancer treatment. The CDR3 DNA reads TGTGCCAGCAGCTTTGACAGGGAGGTTTCCTACGAGCAGTACTTC. Translated, it gives CASSFDREVSYEQYF.